The 30 T cell receptor beta chains reported below all come from one sample, sequenced in a study of cytomegalovirus exposure and HLA in healthy donors. The repertoire was sequenced with immunoSEQ multiplex PCR; TCRdb's copy has only in-frame clones and lacks some. This sample has roughly 71,000 clones, with 94% found just once. The sample was PBMCs. The receptors come from a woman aged 18-29 years in good health and CMV-seronegative.

This chain links TRBV11-3 with TRBJ1-3; D ambiguous. V was cut by 3 bases and J by 4 bases, with 13 bases left in between. CDR3 length equals 15 residues. Germline V gives CDR1 SGHNT, CDR2 YENEEA. The CDR3 nucleotides are TGTGCCAGCAGCTTCTCAGGAAACGGCGGAAACACCATATATTTT. Its protein product is CASSFSGNGGNTIYF.

This clone was counted a single time. The rearrangement uses TRBV27 and TRBJ2-3, with TRBD2 matching 9 bases. Germline CDR1 MNHEY, CDR2 SMNVEV (reference sequence). Trimming cost V 10 bases and J 5 bases; bases outside gene matches: 19. CDR3 length: 17 residues. CDR3 sequence: CATIRNLAGAKRDTQYF. CDR3 nucleotides: TGTGCCACCATCCGAAATTTAGCGGGGGCTAAAAGAGATACGCAGTATTTT.

The gene calls are TRBV28 and TRBJ2-1; 7 bases are a match to TRBD2. CDR3 length equals 14 residues. Trimming at V came to 7 bases and at J to 12 bases, leaving 15 bases not matched to a gene. Germline V gene lookup returns CDR1 MDHEN and CDR2 SYDVKM. The CDR3 sequence: CASTPAGGGLGQFF. CDR3 sequence (DNA): TGTGCCAGCACCCCCGCTGGGGGAGGGCTCGGGCAGTTCTTC.

This chain links TRBV2 with TRBJ2-1; D call uncertain. V was clipped by 4 bases and J by 3 bases, with 4 bases between them. This CDR3 has 12 residues. Germline values: CDR1 SNHLY, CDR2 FYNNEI. The CDR3 reads CASSADYNEQFF. CDR3 DNA sequence: TGTGCCAGCAGTGCAGACTACAATGAGCAGTTCTTC.

The V and J genes are TRBV28 and TRBJ1-5; D unclear. With 3 bases removed from V and 0 bases from J, the gap between germline ends came to 6 bases. Germline V gives CDR1 MDHEN, CDR2 SYDVKM. This CDR3 is built from 14 residues. The CDR3 reads CASSLDYSNQPQHF. The CDR3 nucleotides read TGTGCCAGCAGTTTGGACTATAGCAATCAGCCCCAGCATTTT.

The V call is TRBV12-5, the J call TRBJ2-1; 11 bases align to TRBD2. Per the germline V gene, CDR1 is LGHNT and CDR2 is FRNRAP. The CDR3 has 16 amino acids. V trimming: 3 bases; J trimming: 5 bases; junction bases outside the gene matches: 6. This CDR3 is CASGLRASGGNNEQFF. In DNA, the CDR3 is TGTGCTAGTGGTTTAAGGGCTAGCGGGGGGAACAATGAGCAGTTCTTC.

The CDR3 region is CASSPRQGWNEQFF. CDR3 bases: TGTGCCAGCAGCCCAAGACAGGGGTGGAATGAGCAGTTCTTC. This chain connects TRBV5-5 to TRBJ2-1; 8 bases are a match to TRBD1. CDR1 SGHKS and CDR2 YYEKEE come from the germline V gene (reference sequence). The CDR3 is 14 residues long. Trimming cost V 4 bases and J 7 bases; bases outside gene matches: 7. The full variable domain, in which reference TRBV5-5 and TRBJ2-1 provide the parts outside the CDR3, is DAGVTQSPTHLIKTRGQQVTLRCSPISGHKSVSWYQQVLGQGPQFIFQYYEKEERGRGNFPDRFSARQFPNYSSELNVNALLLGDSALYLCASSPRQGWNEQFFGPGTRLTVL.

This chain connects TRBV28 to TRBJ1-2; 9 bases align to TRBD1. The CDR3 sequence is 14 residues long. Trimming at V came to 4 bases and at J to 9 bases, leaving 9 bases not matched to a gene. The germline V gene has CDR1 MDHEN and CDR2 SYDVKM. The CDR3 reads CASSSSGDRVRYTF. CDR3 bases: TGTGCCAGCAGTTCCTCCGGGGACAGGGTTCGCTACACCTTC.

CDR3 in DNA: TGTGCCAGTTCCCCCCCGGGACAAAGCTCTGGAAACACCATATATTTT. Its translation is CASSPPGQSSGNTIYF. This sequence joins TRBV7-9 and TRBJ1-3; D may be TRBD1 (6 bases). The CDR3 totals 16 residues. The V end was cut by 9 bases, the J end by 0 bases, with 18 bases between. Looked up from germline, CDR1 is SEHNR and CDR2 is FQNEAQ (reference sequence).

The J gene is TRBJ1-4, the V gene TRBV28; 10 bases match TRBD1. Trimming cost V 4 bases and J 8 bases; bases outside gene matches: 10. The length of the CDR3 is 16 residues. The V gene's germline CDR1 is MDHEN and CDR2 SYDVKM. The CDR3 sequence is CASSSWAGTGVEKLFF. CDR3 DNA sequence: TGTGCCAGCAGTTCCTGGGCCGGGACAGGGGTGGAAAAACTGTTTTTT.

V and J are TRBV10-3 and TRBJ2-3; 7 bases align to TRBD2. Germline loops: CDR1 ENHRY, CDR2 SYGVKD. The V gene end was trimmed by 9 bases and the J gene end by 0 bases; junction bases not matched to a gene: 6. This CDR3 is built from 14 residues. CDR3 sequence: CAISGLTSTDTQYF. As DNA, the CDR3 is TGTGCCATTTCGGGACTAACTAGCACAGATACGCAGTATTTT.

This chain joins TRBV6-5 and TRBJ2-7, with 7 bases lining up with TRBD2. J gave up 3 bases and V 4 bases, and 3 bases lay outside the gene matches. Looked up from germline, CDR1 is MNHEY and CDR2 is SVGAGI. The CDR3 consists of 13 residues. The CDR3 protein is CASSSRTSYEQYF. In nucleotides, the CDR3 is TGTGCCAGCAGTTCGAGGACTAGCTACGAGCAGTACTTC.

This chain joins TRBV7-9 and TRBJ1-2; weak D call: TRBD1 (5 bases). This CDR3 comprises 15 residues. With 1 base removed from V and 2 bases from J, the gap between germline ends came to 11 bases. CDR1 and CDR2 (germline): SEHNR, FQNEAQ (reference sequence). CDR3: CASSLVAGQNYGYTF. In nucleotides, the CDR3 is TGTGCCAGCAGCTTAGTGGCAGGGCAAAACTATGGCTACACCTTC. Based on the CDR3 plus reference TRBV7-9 and TRBJ1-2, the full variable domain is DTGVSQNPRHKITKRGQNVTFRCDPISEHNRLYWYRQTLGQGPEFLTYFQNEAQLEKSRLLSDRFSAERPKGSFSTLEIQRTEQGDSAMYLCASSLVAGQNYGYTFGSGTRLTVV.

This clone was observed a single time. CDR3 coding DNA: TGCGCCAGCAGCTTGAGGAGCGGGGTTTTGGATACGCAGTATTTT. Its protein is CASSLRSGVLDTQYF. The chain uses TRBV5-1 and TRBJ2-3; 7 nucleotides align to TRBD2. Per germline, CDR1 SGHRS and CDR2 YFSETQ. The CDR3 consists of 15 residues. Losses at the gene ends were 1 base for V and 6 bases for J; bases not matched to a gene: 8.

The chain is built from TRBV6-1 and TRBJ2-7; TRBD1 is a possible D gene (7 bases). Trimming stripped 8 bases from V and 1 base from J, with 12 bases between. The CDR3 has 13 residues. In germline, CDR1 is MNHNS, CDR2 SASEGT. The CDR3 coding sequence is TGTGCCAGCGTCCCAGGGGGGTCCTACGAGCAGTACTTC. Translated, it gives CASVPGGSYEQYF.

The J gene is TRBJ1-3, the V gene TRBV28; D might be TRBD1 (6 bases). Trimming removed 3 bases from V and 3 bases from J, with 12 bases in between. CDR1 MDHEN and CDR2 SYDVKM come from the germline V gene. The CDR3 runs to 15 residues. CDR3 nucleotides: TGTGCCAGCAGTTTTAGGGGGACACTTGGAAACACCATATATTTT. Residues: CASSFRGTLGNTIYF.

This clone showed up just once. The gene calls are TRBV5-5 and TRBJ2-1; tentative D call: TRBD1 (6 bases). The CDR3 loop spans 15 amino acids. CDR1 is SGHKS and CDR2 is YYEKEE in the germline V gene (reference sequence). Trimming removed 1 base at V and 7 bases at J, with 15 bases between. The CDR3 nucleotides read TGTGCCAGCAGCTTGTCTGACCCCAGGGGTAATGAGCAGTTCTTC. Protein: CASSLSDPRGNEQFF.

This clone occurred a few times. The CDR3 loop reads CASSKTGRGTYEQYF. As DNA, the CDR3 is TGTGCCAGCAGCAAAACAGGGAGAGGAACCTACGAGCAGTACTTC. The chain couples TRBV21-1 to TRBJ2-7; TRBD1 is the table's D call and was not checked against the DNA. TRBV21-1 is assigned pseudogene status. The CDR3 sequence is 15 residues long.

This chain joins TRBV5-1 and TRBJ2-7, with D unclear. V was cut by 1 base and J by 6 bases, with 8 bases left in between. CDR1 is SGHRS and CDR2 is YFSETQ in the germline V gene. The CDR3 consists of 12 residues. CDR3 amino acids: CASSLMLGEQYF. The CDR3 DNA reads as TGCGCCAGCAGCTTGATGCTAGGCGAGCAGTACTTC. The full variable domain, in which reference TRBV5-1 and TRBJ2-7 provide the parts outside the CDR3, is KAGVTQTPRYLIKTRGQQVTLSCSPISGHRSVSWYQQTPGQGLQFLFEYFSETQRNKGNFPGRFSGRQFSNSRSEMNVSTLELGDSALYLCASSLMLGEQYFGPGTRLTVT.

The rearrangement joins TRBV28 to TRBJ2-7, with TRBD1 matching 7 bases. The CDR3 consists of 15 residues. Germline V gene lookup returns CDR1 MDHEN and CDR2 SYDVKM. Trimming cost V 5 bases and J 3 bases; bases outside gene matches: 10. CDR3 sequence reads: CASSGGAGGFYEQYF. DNA of the CDR3: TGTGCCAGCAGTGGTGGTGCAGGGGGATTCTACGAGCAGTACTTC.

This clone has only one observation. This chain joins TRBV30 and TRBJ1-2; 9 bases align to TRBD1. From germline, CDR1 is GTSNPN and CDR2 SVGIG (reference sequence). The CDR3 totals 14 residues. J lost 5 bases, V lost 2 bases, and 6 bases had no gene match. The CDR3 DNA follows: TGTGCCTGGAGTCGACAGGGGGAGAGGTATGGCTACACCTTC. This gives the protein CAWSRQGERYGYTF.

The V and J genes are TRBV7-6 and TRBJ2-2; 8 bases map to TRBD1. This CDR3 is built from 15 residues. Per the germline V gene, CDR1 is SGHVS and CDR2 is FNYEAQ. The V and J ends lost 4 bases and 0 bases, in that order; junction bases with no gene match: 1. CDR3 bases: TGTGCCAGCAGCTACAGGGGGGCGAACACCGGGGAGCTGTTTTTT. It codes for CASSYRGANTGELFF.

This chain joins TRBV7-2 and TRBJ1-6; 7 nucleotides line up with TRBD1. This CDR3 comprises 15 residues. Per the germline V gene, CDR1 is SGHTA and CDR2 is FQGNSA. V lost 6 bases to trimming and J lost 3 bases; unmatched junction nucleotides: 5. The CDR3 region has the DNA TGTGCCAGCAGGACCGGGACAGACTATAATTCACCCCTCCACTTT. Its protein is CASRTGTDYNSPLHF.

The chain uses TRBV5-1 and TRBJ2-7, with TRBD2 matching over 8 bases. In germline, CDR1 is SGHRS, CDR2 YFSETQ. The CDR3 runs to 19 residues. J lost 0 bases, V lost 0 bases, and 14 bases had no gene match. CDR3 nucleotides: TGCGCCAGCAGCTTGGTGTATCCTGGGAGCGGGGGAAGCTCCTACGAGCAGTACTTC. Translated, it gives CASSLVYPGSGGSSYEQYF. Supplemented by reference TRBV5-1 and TRBJ2-7, the full variable domain reads KAGVTQTPRYLIKTRGQQVTLSCSPISGHRSVSWYQQTPGQGLQFLFEYFSETQRNKGNFPGRFSGRQFSNSRSEMNVSTLELGDSALYLCASSLVYPGSGGSSYEQYFGPGTRLTVT.

The chain combines TRBV19 with TRBJ2-3; 7 bases are shared with TRBD1. V was pared by 3 bases and J by 0 bases, with 3 bases of the junction left unmatched. The germline CDR1 and CDR2 sequences are LNHDA and SQIVND (reference sequence). This CDR3 contains 15 residues. CDR3 sequence: CASSIRGQSTDTQYF. The CDR3 DNA is TGTGCCAGTAGTATTAGGGGACAGAGCACAGATACGCAGTATTTT.

The rearrangement uses TRBV5-1 and TRBJ2-1; 7 bases fit TRBD1. The CDR3 is 16 amino acids. Germline CDR1 reads SGHRS; CDR2 reads YFSETQ. The junction had 9 bases not matched to a gene; V was cut back by 4 bases and J by 2 bases. The CDR3 nucleotides are TGCGCCAGCAGCCTTACTACCGGGACAGCCTACAATGAGCAGTTCTTC. The encoded protein is CASSLTTGTAYNEQFF.

This chain uses TRBV25-1 with TRBJ2-7; D is perhaps TRBD1 (6 bases). Trimming left V 6 bases short and J 5 bases short, with 14 bases between. Germline values: CDR1 MGHDK, CDR2 SYGVNS. The CDR3 extends over 13 amino acids. Here the CDR3 DNA reads TGTGCCAGCAGACCAGGGGATCCAAACGAGCAGTACTTC. This codes for CASRPGDPNEQYF.

This chain joins TRBV7-8 and TRBJ2-7, with D tentatively TRBD1 (6 bases). The CDR3 sequence is 15 residues long. Trimming took 4 bases from V and 0 from J, leaving 13 bases between them. Germline assignment: CDR1 SGHVS and CDR2 FQNEAQ. The CDR3 region has the DNA TGTGCCAGCAGCTCACCGGACAGAAGCTCCTACGAGCAGTACTTC. Amino acid sequence: CASSSPDRSSYEQYF.

The chain links TRBV27 to TRBJ2-3; D not resolved. Germline CDR1 is MNHEY and CDR2 is SMNVEV (reference sequence). There are 14 residues in the CDR3. Trimming took 5 bases from V and 2 from J, leaving 11 bases between them. The CDR3 here is CASSNRVTTDTQYF. Written as DNA, the CDR3 is TGTGCCAGCAGTAACCGGGTCACCACAGATACGCAGTATTTT.

V usage is TRBV28 and J usage is TRBJ1-1; D call uncertain. CDR1 MDHEN and CDR2 SYDVKM come from the germline V gene. There are 12 residues in the CDR3. The V gene lost 7 bases and the J gene lost 6 bases, with 12 bases spanning the gap. For the CDR3, the DNA is TGTGCCAGCATATCGGGTATCGCTGAAGCTTTCTTT. Translating it yields CASISGIAEAFF.